These T cell receptor beta chains were read from a single sample in a study of shared clonotypes between healthy human individuals. The repertoire was sequenced with immunoSEQ multiplex PCR; TCRdb's copy has only in-frame clones and lacks some. The data contain around 2.5 million clones, over 85% of them seen just once; the ten biggest clones take up 0.36%. The material sequenced was naive CD4+ T cells from PBMCs. The receptor set was obtained from a man younger than 35 in good health. Some clones in this sample may be carry-over from other donors' samples. The CDR3 runs from the conserved cysteine through the conserved F or W. The order of the fields is clone size, D gene, V gene, J gene, CDR3 protein, CDR3 DNA. The D gene is left open where the match is weak. The listing skips clone size in some rows; elsewhere it reads once, few, many or a size class.

.	.	TRBV5-1	TRBJ2-7	CASSLGGTSSSYEQYF	TGCGCCAGCAGCTTGGGGGGGACAAGTTCTTCCTACGAGCAGTACTTC
.	.	TRBV18	TRBJ1-1	CASSPAGPNTEAFF	TGTGCCAGCTCCCCCGCAGGCCCGAACACTGAAGCTTTCTTT
.	.	TRBV18	TRBJ2-7	CASSPQGRYEQYF	TGTGCCAGCTCACCACAGGGGCGATACGAGCAGTACTTC
.	.	TRBV12-5	TRBJ1-1	CASALQQGGTEAFF	TGTGCTAGTGCCCTCCAACAGGGAGGCACTGAAGCTTTCTTT
.	TRBD2	TRBV30	TRBJ2-1	CAWRPYSGKRNEQFF	TGTGCCTGGAGACCGTATAGCGGGAAAAGGAATGAGCAGTTCTTC
.	TRBD1	TRBV7-8	TRBJ2-7	CASSLALSRTGYYEQYF	TGTGCCAGCAGCTTAGCACTCTCCCGGACAGGGTACTACGAGCAGTACTTC
once	.	TRBV19	TRBJ1-5	CASSIRVPQPQHF	TGTGCCAGTAGTATCAGGGTCCCTCAGCCCCAGCATTTT
.	.	TRBV5-4	TRBJ2-1	CASSKESQQFF	TGTGCCAGCAGCAAAGAAAGCCAGCAGTTCTTC
.	.	TRBV28	TRBJ2-2	CASREELFF	TGTGCCAGCAGGGAGGAGCTGTTTTTT
.	.	TRBV29-1	TRBJ2-4	CSVAGKNIQYF	TGCAGCGTTGCAGGCAAAAACATTCAGTACTTC
few	.	TRBV2	TRBJ1-5	CASVLQGLQLHF	TGTGCCAGCGTCTTACAGGGTTTACAGCTGCATTTT
.	.	TRBV5-1	TRBJ2-5	CASSLTQTGETQYF	TGCGCCAGCAGCTTGACGCAAACTGGGGAGACCCAGTACTTC
once	.	TRBV29-1	TRBJ2-7	CSVVRRGSYEQYF	TGCAGCGTTGTCAGGAGGGGCTCCTACGAGCAGTACTTC
.	.	TRBV7-2	TRBJ2-7	CASSLMRDYEQYF	TGTGCCAGCAGCTTAATGAGGGACTACGAGCAGTACTTC
.	.	TRBV28	TRBJ1-1	CASRETVSRNTEAFF	TGTGCCAGCCGGGAAACGGTGTCGAGAAACACTGAAGCTTTCTTT
few	.	TRBV2	TRBJ1-1	CASSRTGGQREEEAFF	TGTGCCAGCAGTCGAACCGGCGGACAGAGAGAGGAAGAAGCTTTCTTT
.	TRBD2	TRBV4-3	TRBJ2-1	CASSQKGRDPYNEQFF	TGCGCCAGCAGCCAAAAAGGGAGGGACCCCTACAATGAGCAGTTCTTC
.	.	TRBV6-6	TRBJ1-2	CASSYPGSGDYGYTF	TGTGCCAGCAGTTACCCAGGGTCGGGGGACTATGGCTACACCTTC
.	TRBD1	TRBV7-9	TRBJ1-5	CASSFGRGRNQPQHF	TGTGCCAGCAGCTTTGGCAGGGGGCGAAATCAGCCCCAGCATTTT
.	TRBD1	TRBV5-4	TRBJ1-1	CASSFGDRVRTEAFF	TGTGCCAGCAGCTTCGGGGACAGGGTAAGGACTGAAGCTTTCTTT
.	TRBD2	TRBV6-6	TRBJ2-7	CASSFGTSGNEQYF	TGTGCCAGCAGCTTTGGGACTAGCGGGAACGAGCAGTACTTC
.	.	TRBV28	TRBJ1-2	CASSPPGVYGYTF	TGTGCCAGCAGTCCTCCAGGAGTCTATGGCTACACCTTC
.	.	TRBV4-1	TRBJ2-3	CASSRGQSSTDTQYF	TGCGCCAGCAGCCGGGGACAATCAAGCACAGATACGCAGTATTTT
.	.	TRBV7-2	TRBJ2-7	CASSAGSASYEQYF	TGTGCCAGCAGCGCGGGATCAGCCTCCTACGAGCAGTACTTC
.	.	TRBV5-1	TRBJ2-5	CASSLGVNQETQYF	TGCGCCAGCAGCTTGGGGGTTAATCAAGAGACCCAGTACTTC
.	TRBD2	TRBV7-2	TRBJ2-2	CASSFLAGGVTGELFF	TGTGCCAGCAGCTTTCTAGCGGGAGGCGTTACCGGGGAGCTGTTTTTT
.	TRBD2	TRBV5-1	TRBJ2-1	CASSPGGSPDNEQFF	TGCGCCAGCAGCCCGGGGGGTAGCCCAGACAATGAGCAGTTCTTC
.	.	TRBV29-1	TRBJ1-1	CSVAGIMNTEAFF	TGCAGCGTTGCCGGGATCATGAACACTGAAGCTTTCTTT
.	.	TRBV5-1	TRBJ2-6	CASSFVLESGANVLTF	TGCGCCAGCAGCTTCGTTTTGGAATCTGGGGCCAACGTCCTGACTTTC
.	.	TRBV5-1	TRBJ2-1	CASSLGQGPISYNEQFF	TGCGCCAGCAGCTTGGGCCAGGGTCCTATCTCCTACAATGAGCAGTTCTTC
few	.	TRBV20-1	TRBJ1-4	CSARGGEKLFF	TGCAGTGCTAGAGGCGGAGAAAAACTGTTTTTT
.	TRBD2	TRBV11-3	TRBJ2-5	CASSRDSGRASAGETQYF	TGTGCCAGCAGCCGCGATAGCGGGAGGGCCAGCGCGGGGGAGACCCAGTACTTC
.	.	TRBV20-1	TRBJ2-7	CSARVLEQYF	TGCAGTGCTAGAGTTCTCGAGCAGTACTTC
.	.	TRBV2	TRBJ1-3	CASSELQGPGNTIYF	TGTGCCAGCAGTGAGTTACAGGGCCCTGGAAACACCATATATTTT
.	.	TRBV28	TRBJ1-1	CASSSYGLDNTEAFF	TGTGCCAGCAGTTCATACGGACTGGACAACACTGAAGCTTTCTTT
.	TRBD1	TRBV5-8	TRBJ1-4	CASSLSWTGVFF	TGTGCCAGCAGCTTGAGTTGGACAGGGGTGTTTTTT
.	TRBD1	TRBV25-1	TRBJ2-3	CASSEGQGLTDTQYF	TGTGCCAGCAGTGAGGGACAGGGCCTCACAGATACGCAGTATTTT
.	TRBD1	TRBV9	TRBJ2-1	CASSPRVGTVSYNEQFF	TGTGCCAGCAGCCCGAGGGTCGGGACAGTTTCCTACAATGAGCAGTTCTTC
.	TRBD1	TRBV5-8	TRBJ2-7	CASSLVDRVFYEQYF	TGTGCCAGCAGCTTGGTAGACAGGGTCTTCTACGAGCAGTACTTC
.	TRBD2	TRBV10-3	TRBJ2-7	CAISGTSGTPSKDYEQYF	TGTGCCATCAGTGGGACTAGCGGGACCCCCTCTAAAGACTACGAGCAGTACTTC
.	.	TRBV18	TRBJ2-6	CASSPTGEGVSGANVLTF	TGTGCCAGCTCACCAACGGGAGAGGGGGTCTCTGGGGCCAACGTCCTGACTTTC
.	.	TRBV27	TRBJ2-7	CASSFNHYEQYF	TGTGCCAGCAGTTTTAACCACTACGAGCAGTACTTC
.	.	TRBV5-1	TRBJ2-6	CASSLSGSGANVLTF	TGCGCCAGCAGCTTGTCCGGGTCCGGGGCCAACGTCCTGACTTTC
.	.	TRBV28	TRBJ1-1	CASSLESGARTEAFF	TGTGCCAGCAGTTTAGAGTCGGGGGCGCGCACTGAAGCTTTCTTT
.	.	TRBV7-3	TRBJ1-3	CASSRMGGNTIYF	TGTGCCAGCAGCCGCATGGGTGGAAACACCATATATTTT
.	TRBD2	TRBV4-2	TRBJ2-1	CASSQLTGLAGGNEQFF	TGTGCCAGCAGCCAATTAACGGGACTAGCGGGCGGCAATGAGCAGTTCTTC
.	TRBD2	TRBV27	TRBJ2-4	CASSLRGETVSIVKNIQYF	TGTGCCAGCAGTTTACGGGGGGAAACCGTTTCCATCGTCAAAAACATTCAGTACTTC
.	.	TRBV5-4	TRBJ2-1	CASSLAAGAPGEVPYNEQFF	TGTGCCAGCAGCTTGGCGGCAGGGGCCCCGGGAGAGGTTCCCTACAATGAGCAGTTCTTC
.	TRBD1	TRBV5-8	TRBJ1-4	CASSFGTGLEKLFF	TGTGCCAGCAGCTTCGGGACAGGGCTTGAAAAACTGTTTTTT
.	.	TRBV10-3	TRBJ2-5	CAISESLARGETQYF	TGTGCCATCAGTGAGTCGTTGGCTAGAGGAGAGACCCAGTACTTC
.	.	TRBV28	TRBJ2-4	CASMPFRAKNIQYF	TGTGCCAGCATGCCGTTCCGAGCTAAAAACATTCAGTACTTC
.	.	TRBV28	TRBJ2-1	CASSFAAAPLPFF	TGTGCCAGCAGTTTCGCGGCCGCGCCCCTCCCGTTCTTC